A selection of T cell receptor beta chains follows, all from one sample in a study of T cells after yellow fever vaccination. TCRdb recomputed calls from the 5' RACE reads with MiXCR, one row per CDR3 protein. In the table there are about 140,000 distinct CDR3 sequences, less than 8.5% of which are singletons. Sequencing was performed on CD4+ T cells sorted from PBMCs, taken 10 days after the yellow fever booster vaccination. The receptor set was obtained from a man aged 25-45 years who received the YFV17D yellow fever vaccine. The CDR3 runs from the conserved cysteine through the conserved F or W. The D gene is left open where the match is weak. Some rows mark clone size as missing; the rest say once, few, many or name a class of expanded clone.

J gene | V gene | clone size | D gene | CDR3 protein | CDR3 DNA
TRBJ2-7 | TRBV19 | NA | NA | CASSIMAASYEQYF | TGTGCCAGTAGTATTATGGCGGCCTCCTACGAGCAGTACTTC
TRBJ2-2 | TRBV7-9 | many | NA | CASSKTAGTGELFF | TGTGCCAGCAGCAAAACGGCTGGCACCGGGGAGCTGTTTTTT
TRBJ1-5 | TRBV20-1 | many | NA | CSASPGAVSNQPQHF | TGCAGTGCTAGCCCAGGGGCAGTTAGCAATCAGCCCCAGCATTTT
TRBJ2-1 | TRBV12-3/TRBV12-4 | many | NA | CASTFLDTNEQFF | TGTGCCAGCACCTTTTTAGACACCAATGAGCAGTTCTTC
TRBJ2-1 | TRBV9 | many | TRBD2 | CASSVMTSGRVPNEQFF | TGTGCCAGCAGCGTCATGACTAGCGGGAGAGTCCCGAATGAGCAGTTCTTC
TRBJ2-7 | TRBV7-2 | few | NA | CASSRSPFTPYEQYF | TGTGCCAGCAGCCGATCGCCCTTTACGCCCTACGAGCAGTACTTC
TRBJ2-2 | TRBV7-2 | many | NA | CASSLFPQANTGELFF | TGTGCCAGCAGCTTATTCCCACAGGCGAACACCGGGGAGCTGTTTTTT
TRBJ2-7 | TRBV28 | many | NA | CASNEQPTYEQYF | TGTGCCAGCAACGAACAACCGACCTACGAGCAGTACTTC
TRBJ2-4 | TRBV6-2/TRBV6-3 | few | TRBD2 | CASSSGRLAGDLKNIQYF | TGTGCCAGCAGTTCGGGCCGACTAGCGGGAGACCTCAAAAACATTCAGTACTTC
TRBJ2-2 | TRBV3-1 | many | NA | CASSKQGYTGELFF | TGTGCCAGCAGCAAACAGGGTTACACCGGGGAGCTGTTTTTT
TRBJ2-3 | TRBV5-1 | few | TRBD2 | CASSLSSLAGYTDTQYF | TGCGCCAGCAGCTTGAGCTCCCTAGCGGGATACACAGATACGCAGTATTTT
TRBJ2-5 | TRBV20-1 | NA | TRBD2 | CSARIPPGLAGGWQETQYF | TGCAGTGCTAGAATACCCCCAGGACTAGCGGGAGGGTGGCAAGAGACCCAGTACTTC
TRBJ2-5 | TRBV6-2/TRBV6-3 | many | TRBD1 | CASSQTGQGKETQYF | TGTGCCAGCAGTCAAACGGGACAGGGAAAAGAGACCCAGTACTTC
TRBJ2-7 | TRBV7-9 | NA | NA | CASSGPRGSDEQYF | TGTGCCAGCAGCGGTCCGAGGGGCTCCGACGAGCAGTACTTC
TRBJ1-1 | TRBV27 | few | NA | CASSFSLGTNTEAFF | TGTGCCAGCAGCTTTTCGTTGGGTACGAACACTGAAGCTTTCTTT
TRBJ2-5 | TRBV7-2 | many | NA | CASSLAGAETQYF | TGTGCCAGCAGCTTAGCGGGTGCAGAGACCCAGTACTTC
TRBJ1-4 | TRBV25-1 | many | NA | CASSEMGLNEKLFF | TGTGCCAGCAGTGAAATGGGGCTAAATGAAAAACTGTTTTTT
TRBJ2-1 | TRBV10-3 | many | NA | CAISRSSYNEQFF | TGTGCCATCAGTCGGAGCTCCTACAATGAGCAGTTCTTC
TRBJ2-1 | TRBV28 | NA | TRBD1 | CASSLLQGGEQFF | TGTGCCAGCAGTTTATTACAGGGGGGTGAGCAGTTCTTC
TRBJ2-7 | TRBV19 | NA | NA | CARKVEGRTYEQYF | TGTGCCAGAAAAGTAGAGGGCAGGACCTACGAGCAGTACTTC
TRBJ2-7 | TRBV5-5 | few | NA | CASALTPGRGSYEQYF | TGTGCCAGCGCTCTAACCCCCGGCAGGGGCTCCTACGAGCAGTACTTC
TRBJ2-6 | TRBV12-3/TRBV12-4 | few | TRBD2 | CASSLSGGRSGANVLTF | TGTGCCAGCAGTTTATCGGGGGGTCGCTCTGGGGCCAACGTCCTGACTTTC
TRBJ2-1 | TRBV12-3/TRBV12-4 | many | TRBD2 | CASSLGAGGINEQFF | TGTGCCAGCAGTTTAGGAGCGGGAGGGATCAATGAGCAGTTCTTC
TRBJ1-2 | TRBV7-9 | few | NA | CASSPHPRVGYTF | TGTGCCAGCAGCCCGCACCCGAGGGTCGGCTACACCTTC
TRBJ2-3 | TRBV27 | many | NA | CASSYEGLRSDTQYF | TGTGCCAGCAGTTACGAGGGCCTAAGGTCAGATACGCAGTATTTT
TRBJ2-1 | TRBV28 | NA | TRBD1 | CASRHRGVYNEQFF | TGTGCCAGCAGGCACAGGGGGGTTTACAATGAGCAGTTCTTC
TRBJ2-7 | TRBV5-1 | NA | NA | CASSAGTKTYEQYF | TGCGCCAGCAGTGCAGGGACGAAGACCTACGAGCAGTACTTC
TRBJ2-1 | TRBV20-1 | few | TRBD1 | CSGPGQSNEQFF | TGCAGTGGGCCGGGACAGAGTAATGAGCAGTTCTTC
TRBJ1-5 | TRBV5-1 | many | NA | CASRFLPYSNQPQHF | TGCGCCAGCAGATTCCTACCCTATAGCAATCAGCCCCAGCATTTT
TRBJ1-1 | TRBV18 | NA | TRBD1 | CASSPENSRGQRAFF | TGTGCCAGCTCACCAGAAAACTCAAGGGGGCAAAGGGCTTTCTTT
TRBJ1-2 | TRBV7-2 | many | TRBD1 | CASSAGQGGFYGYTF | TGTGCCAGCAGCGCCGGACAGGGTGGATTCTATGGCTACACCTTC
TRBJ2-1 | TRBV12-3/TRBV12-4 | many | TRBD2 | CASTRLAGGGYNEQFF | TGTGCCAGCACCAGACTAGCGGGAGGTGGTTACAATGAGCAGTTCTTC
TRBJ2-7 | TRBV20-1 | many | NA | CSAREAGPTGDEQYF | TGCAGTGCTAGAGAAGCAGGGCCAACGGGGGACGAGCAGTACTTC
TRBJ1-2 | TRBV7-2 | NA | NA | CASRANYGYTF | TGTGCCAGCAGGGCTAACTATGGCTACACCTTC
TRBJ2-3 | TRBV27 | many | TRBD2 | CASSLLASGKAGDTQYF | TGTGCCAGCAGTTTATTAGCTAGCGGGAAAGCGGGAGATACGCAGTATTTT
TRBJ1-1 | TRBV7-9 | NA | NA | CASSLDFLLPPEAFF | TGTGCCAGCAGCTTAGATTTTTTGCTTCCTCCCGAAGCTTTCTTT
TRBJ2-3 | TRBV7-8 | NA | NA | CASSLGSDGGDTQYF | TGTGCCAGCAGCTTAGGATCTGACGGTGGGGATACGCAGTATTTT
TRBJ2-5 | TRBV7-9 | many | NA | CASSYGTQETQYF | TGTGCCAGCAGCTACGGAACCCAAGAGACCCAGTACTTC
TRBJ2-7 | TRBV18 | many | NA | CASSPSSPEQYF | TGTGCCAGCTCACCAAGTTCCCCCGAGCAGTACTTC
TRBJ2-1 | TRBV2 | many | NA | CASSEEGIILTNEQFF | TGTGCCAGCAGTGAAGAAGGGATTATTCTTACTAATGAGCAGTTCTTC
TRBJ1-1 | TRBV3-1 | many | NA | CASSPGSEAFF | TGTGCCAGCAGCCCCGGGTCTGAAGCTTTCTTT
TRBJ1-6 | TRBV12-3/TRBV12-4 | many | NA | CASSEGRSFSPLHF | TGTGCCAGCAGTGAAGGCCGCTCTTTTTCACCCCTCCACTTT
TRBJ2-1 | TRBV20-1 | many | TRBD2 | CSATLAGGEQFF | TGCAGTGCAACTCTAGCGGGCGGGGAGCAGTTCTTC
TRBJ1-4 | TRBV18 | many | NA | CASSFQTGPNEKLFF | TGTGCCAGCTCATTTCAGACAGGCCCTAATGAAAAACTGTTTTTT
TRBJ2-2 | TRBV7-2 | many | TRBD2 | CASSPSGRAGELFF | TGTGCCAGCAGCCCGAGCGGGAGGGCCGGGGAGCTGTTTTTT
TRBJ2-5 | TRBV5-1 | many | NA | CASSAAGTYQETQYF | TGCGCCAGCAGCGCCGCCGGGACATATCAAGAGACCCAGTACTTC
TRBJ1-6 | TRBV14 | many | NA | CASSQADRKNSPLHF | TGTGCCAGCAGCCAAGCTGACAGGAAGAATTCACCCCTCCACTTT
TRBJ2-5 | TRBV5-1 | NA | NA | CASSLVTKGETQYF | TGCGCCAGCAGCTTGGTGACCAAAGGGGAGACCCAGTACTTC